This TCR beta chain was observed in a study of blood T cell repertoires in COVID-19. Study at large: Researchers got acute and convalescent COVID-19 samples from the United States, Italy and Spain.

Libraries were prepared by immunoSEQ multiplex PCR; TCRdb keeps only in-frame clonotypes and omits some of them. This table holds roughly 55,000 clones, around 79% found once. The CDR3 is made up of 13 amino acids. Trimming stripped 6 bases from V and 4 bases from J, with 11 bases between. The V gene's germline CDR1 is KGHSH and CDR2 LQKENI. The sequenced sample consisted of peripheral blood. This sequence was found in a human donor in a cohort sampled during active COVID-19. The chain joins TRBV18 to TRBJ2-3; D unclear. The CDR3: CASSSGSPDTQYF. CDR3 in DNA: TGTGCCAGCTCGTCAGGTTCGCCAGATACGCAGTATTTT.